This TCR beta chain was observed in a study of CD8 T cells in ankylosing spondylitis. Findings and caveats of the study: Reportedly, matched ankylosing spondylitis synovial fluid was significantly enriched for disease-linked clones. Typical of ankylosing spondylitis blood, it appeared, was a TCR beta motif of seven to nine highly homologous variants.

In its sample, this clonotype was seen many times. The antigen is unknown. V was clipped by 0 bases and J by 5 bases, with 9 bases between them. The CDR3 covers 14 residues. Germline V gives CDR1 LGHNA, CDR2 YSLEER. TCRdb re-derived calls from the 5' RACE reads in MiXCR, one entry per CDR3 protein. The sample includes about 440,000 distinct CDR3 sequences, under 20% of them seen just once. The receptor's source is a male donor with ankylosing spondylitis. The J gene is TRBJ2-3, the V gene TRBV4-3; D is unresolved. Sequences were obtained from blood, either unsorted or a sorted T cell fraction (not recorded which). The DNA of the CDR3 is TGCGCCAGCAGCCAAGAGGGCCGAGGAGATACGCAGTATTTT. The encoded protein is CASSQEGRGDTQYF.